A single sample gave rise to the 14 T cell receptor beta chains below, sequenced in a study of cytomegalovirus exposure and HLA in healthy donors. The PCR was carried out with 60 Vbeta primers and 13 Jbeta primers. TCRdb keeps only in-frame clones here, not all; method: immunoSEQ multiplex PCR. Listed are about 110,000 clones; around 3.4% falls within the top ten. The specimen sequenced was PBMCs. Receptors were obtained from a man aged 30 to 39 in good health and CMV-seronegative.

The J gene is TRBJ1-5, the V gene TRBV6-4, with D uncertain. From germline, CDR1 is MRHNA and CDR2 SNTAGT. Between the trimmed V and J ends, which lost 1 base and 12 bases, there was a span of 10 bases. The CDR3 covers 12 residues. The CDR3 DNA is TGTGCCAGCAGTGACTACACCGGACTCCAGCATTTT. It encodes CASSDYTGLQHF.

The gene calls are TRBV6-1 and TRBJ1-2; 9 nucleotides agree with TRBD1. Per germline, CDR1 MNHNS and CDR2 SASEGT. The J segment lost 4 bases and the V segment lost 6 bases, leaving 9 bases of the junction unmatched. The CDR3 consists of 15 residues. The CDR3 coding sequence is TGTGCCAGCAGCCCTCGGGACAGGGAATCCTATGGCTACACCTTC. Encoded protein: CASSPRDRESYGYTF.

The CDR3 here is CASSESSYNSPLHF. The CDR3 coding sequence is TGTGCCAGTAGCGAGAGCTCCTATAATTCACCCCTCCACTTT. V and J are TRBV19 and TRBJ1-6, with D unclear. Germline V CDR1 and CDR2: LNHDA, SQIVND (reference sequence). This CDR3 is built from 14 residues. With 6 bases removed from V and 0 bases from J, the gap between germline ends came to 6 bases.

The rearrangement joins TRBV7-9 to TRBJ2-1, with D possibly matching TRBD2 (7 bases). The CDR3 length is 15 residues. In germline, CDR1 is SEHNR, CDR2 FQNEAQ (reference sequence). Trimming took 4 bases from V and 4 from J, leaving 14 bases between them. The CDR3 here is CASSWSGGDYNEQFF. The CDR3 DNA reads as TGTGCCAGCAGCTGGTCGGGGGGCGATTACAATGAGCAGTTCTTC.

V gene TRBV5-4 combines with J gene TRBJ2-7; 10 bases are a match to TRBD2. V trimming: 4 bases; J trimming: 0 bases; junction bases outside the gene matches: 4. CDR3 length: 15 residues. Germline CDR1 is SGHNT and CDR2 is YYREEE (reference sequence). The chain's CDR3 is CASSIGLAASYEQYF. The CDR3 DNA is TGTGCCAGCAGCATCGGACTAGCGGCCTCCTACGAGCAGTACTTC.

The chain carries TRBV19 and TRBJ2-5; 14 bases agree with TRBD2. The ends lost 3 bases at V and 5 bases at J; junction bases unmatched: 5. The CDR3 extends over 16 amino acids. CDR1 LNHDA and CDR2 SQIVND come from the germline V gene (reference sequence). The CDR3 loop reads CASSMLTSGGAETQYF. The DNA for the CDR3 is TGTGCCAGTAGTATGCTGACTAGCGGGGGGGCGGAGACCCAGTACTTC.

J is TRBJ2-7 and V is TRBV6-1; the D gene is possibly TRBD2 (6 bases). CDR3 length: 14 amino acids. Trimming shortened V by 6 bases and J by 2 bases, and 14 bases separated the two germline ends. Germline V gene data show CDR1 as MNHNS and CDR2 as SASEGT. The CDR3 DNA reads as TGTGCCAGCAGGCGGGGACTTTTCGCCTACGAGCAGTACTTC. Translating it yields CASRRGLFAYEQYF.

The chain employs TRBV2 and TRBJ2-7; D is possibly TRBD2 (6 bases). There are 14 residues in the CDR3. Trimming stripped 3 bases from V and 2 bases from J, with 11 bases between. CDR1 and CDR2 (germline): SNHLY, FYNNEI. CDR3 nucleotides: TGTGCCAGCAGTGAGGTAGCGGATACCTACGAGCAGTACTTC. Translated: CASSEVADTYEQYF.

CDR3: CASSMRAAGANVLTF. The CDR3 coding sequence is TGCGCCAGCAGCATGCGCGCGGCCGGGGCCAACGTCCTGACTTTC. This rearrangement joins TRBV5-1 to TRBJ2-6, with D uncertain. The CDR3 consists of 15 residues. Germline-derived CDR1 and CDR2 are SGHRS and YFSETQ. V was pared by 4 bases and J by 4 bases, with 12 bases between.

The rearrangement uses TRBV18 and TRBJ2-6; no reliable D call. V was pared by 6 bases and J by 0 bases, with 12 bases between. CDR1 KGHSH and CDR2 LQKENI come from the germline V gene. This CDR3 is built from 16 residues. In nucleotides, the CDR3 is TGTGCCAGCTCCCTCCTCGCACTCTCTGGGGCCAACGTCCTGACTTTC. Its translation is CASSLLALSGANVLTF.

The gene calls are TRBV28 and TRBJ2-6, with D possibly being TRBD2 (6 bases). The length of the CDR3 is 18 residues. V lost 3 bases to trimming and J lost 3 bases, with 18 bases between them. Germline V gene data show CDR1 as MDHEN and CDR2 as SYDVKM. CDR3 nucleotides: TGTGCCAGCAGTTTTACCGGGAGTCCCTTTGATGGGGCCAACGTCCTGACTTTC. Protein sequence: CASSFTGSPFDGANVLTF.

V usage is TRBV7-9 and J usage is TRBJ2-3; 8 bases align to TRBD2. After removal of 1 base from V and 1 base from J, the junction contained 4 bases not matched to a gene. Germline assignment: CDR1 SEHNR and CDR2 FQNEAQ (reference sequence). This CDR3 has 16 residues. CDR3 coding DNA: TGTGCCAGCAGCTTAGTCGAACTAGCGGGCACAGATACGCAGTATTTT. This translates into CASSLVELAGTDTQYF.

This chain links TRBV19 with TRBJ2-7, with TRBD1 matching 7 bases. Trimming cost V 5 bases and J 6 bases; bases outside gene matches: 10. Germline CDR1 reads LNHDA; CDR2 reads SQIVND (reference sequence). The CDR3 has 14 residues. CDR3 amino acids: CASSPDPTGFEQYF. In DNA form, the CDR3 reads TGTGCCAGTAGTCCAGATCCGACAGGGTTCGAGCAGTACTTC.

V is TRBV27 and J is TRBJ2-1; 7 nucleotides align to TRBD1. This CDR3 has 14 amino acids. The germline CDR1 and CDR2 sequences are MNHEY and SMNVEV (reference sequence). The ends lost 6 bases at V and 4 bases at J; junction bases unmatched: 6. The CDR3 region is CASRTKTGYNEQFF. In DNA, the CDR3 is TGTGCCAGCAGGACGAAGACAGGGTACAATGAGCAGTTCTTC.